These 21 T cell receptor beta chains share one sample of origin, sequenced in a study of human T cells and chemical hapten exposure. Time point reported: patch test 2, 6 weeks after DPC sensitization. Treatment indicated: therapeutic diphenylcyclopropenone sensitization with weekly scalp DPC. Each CDR3 protein is one row after TCRdb ran MiXCR on the RACE reads. Counted here are about 140,000 distinct CDR3 sequences, about 12% occurring once; the ten biggest clones make up 1.4%. This sample comprised whole blood, obtained in connection with sensitization to the hapten diphenylcyclopropenone (DPC). These receptors all come from a woman aged 45 to 65 with alopecia areata. Some clones in this sample may be carry-over from other donors' samples.

This clonotype was seen more than once but under ten times. The genes are TRBV30 and TRBJ1-6; D gene ambiguous. The CDR3 sequence is 11 residues long. Per germline, CDR1 GTSNPN and CDR2 SVGIG (reference sequence). V lost 3 bases and J 5 bases, leaving 2 bases between the germline ends. This CDR3 reads CAWRNNSPLHF. The DNA for the CDR3 is TGTGCCTGGAGGAATAATTCACCCCTCCACTTT.

This clonotype occurred a few times. The chain combines TRBV5-1 with TRBJ2-1; TRBD1 matches at 7 bases. Germline values: CDR1 SGHRS, CDR2 YFSETQ. CDR3 length: 15 amino acids. J gave up 0 bases and V 4 bases, and 4 bases lay outside the gene matches. CDR3 amino acids: CASSVTGSSYNEQFF. The CDR3 DNA follows: TGCGCCAGCAGCGTGACAGGGAGCTCCTACAATGAGCAGTTCTTC.

This chain links TRBV12-5 with TRBJ2-3, with 13 nucleotides matching TRBD2. V dropped 7 bases and J dropped 5; count of bases not matched to a gene: 6. This CDR3 contains 15 residues. In germline, CDR1 is LGHNT, CDR2 FRNRAP. The CDR3 spells CASAQGLAGIDTQYF. The CDR3 DNA reads as TGTGCTAGTGCCCAGGGACTAGCGGGAATAGATACGCAGTATTTT.

The rearrangement links TRBV4-1 to TRBJ2-1, with D possibly being TRBD1 (6 bases). The CDR3 has 17 amino acids. V lost 0 bases to trimming and J lost 0 bases, with 12 bases between them. The germline gives CDR1 MGHRA, CDR2 YSYEKL. The chain's CDR3 is CASSQDQQGSSYNEQFF. Written as DNA, the CDR3 is TGCGCCAGCAGCCAAGATCAACAGGGAAGCTCCTACAATGAGCAGTTCTTC.

The CDR3: CASRLGSSYNEQFF. The CDR3 bases are TGTGCCAGCAGGCTAGGGAGCTCCTACAATGAGCAGTTCTTC. The chain joins TRBV2 to TRBJ2-1; D may be TRBD2 (5 bases). The CDR3 has 14 residues. Trimming removed 6 bases at V and 0 bases at J, with 9 bases between. Germline CDR1 is SNHLY and CDR2 is FYNNEI.

The chain couples TRBV20-1 to TRBJ1-1; 7 nucleotides align to TRBD1. There are 14 residues in the CDR3. Germline V gene sequence: CDR1 DFQATT, CDR2 SNEGSKA (reference sequence). V shed 5 bases, J shed 2 bases, and the junction held 8 bases outside the gene matches. DNA of the CDR3: TGCAGTGCTGACCCAGGGGGGATCAACACTGAAGCTTTCTTT. It is translated as CSADPGGINTEAFF.

The rearrangement links TRBV18 to TRBJ2-3; 8 bases match TRBD2. V shed 5 bases, J shed 4 bases, and the junction held 5 bases outside the gene matches. Germline V lookup: CDR1 KGHSH, CDR2 LQKENI. The CDR3 runs to 14 residues. Here the CDR3 DNA reads TGTGCCAGCTCAAGGACTAGCAGAGCAGATACGCAGTATTTT. Translating gives CASSRTSRADTQYF.

This chain uses TRBV6-5 with TRBJ2-3; 8 nucleotides align to TRBD2. The V gene's germline CDR1 is MNHEY and CDR2 SVGAGI. This CDR3 has 14 amino acids. The junction had 4 bases not matched to a gene; V was cut back by 5 bases and J by 3 bases. The CDR3 coding sequence is TGTGCCAGCAGTGGGCGGGGGGCTACAGATACGCAGTATTTT. The encoded protein is CASSGRGATDTQYF.

At least ten counts were recorded for this clonotype. The chain employs TRBV7-2 and TRBJ2-1; D is perhaps TRBD2 (6 bases). Trimming took 5 bases from V and 0 from J, leaving 11 bases between them. The CDR3 is made up of 15 amino acids. Germline-derived CDR1 and CDR2 are SGHTA and FQGNSA. This CDR3 reads CASSLRENSYNEQFF. CDR3 in DNA: TGTGCCAGCAGCCTCCGGGAGAACTCCTACAATGAGCAGTTCTTC.

This clonotype was found a few times. The rearrangement joins TRBV11-3 to TRBJ2-1; D call uncertain. The V and J ends lost 6 bases and 8 bases respectively, with 11 bases between them. The CDR3 is 12 residues long. From germline, CDR1 is SGHNT and CDR2 YENEEA. The CDR3 DNA sequence: TGTGCCAGCAGTCCTGGTCTCGATGAGCAGTTCTTC. Amino acids: CASSPGLDEQFF.

There are a few counts of this clonotype. The V and J genes are TRBV7-9 and TRBJ1-5; a possible D gene is TRBD1 (5 bases). The germline V gene encodes CDR1 SEHNR and CDR2 FQNEAQ (reference sequence). Trimming cost V 3 bases and J 7 bases, with 10 bases left between them. The CDR3 sequence is 13 residues long. CDR3 DNA: TGTGCCAGCAGCTTCGGGGGAGGACAGCCCCAGCATTTT. Its protein product is CASSFGGGQPQHF. The full variable domain, its missing parts supplied by reference TRBV7-9 and TRBJ1-5, is DTGVSQNPRHKITKRGQNVTFRCDPISEHNRLYWYRQTLGQGPEFLTYFQNEAQLEKSRLLSDRFSAERPKGSFSTLEIQRTEQGDSAMYLCASSFGGGQPQHFGDGTRLSIL.

The chain has TRBV20-1 and TRBJ1-1; D gene uncertain. Germline CDR1 reads DFQATT; CDR2 reads SNEGSKA (reference sequence). V was shortened by 5 bases and J by 3 bases, with 7 bases between the two germline ends. The CDR3 runs to 11 residues. The CDR3, as DNA: TGCAGTGCTGTGGATCACACTGAAGCTTTCTTT. Protein product: CSAVDHTEAFF.

As DNA, the CDR3 is TGTGCCAGCAGCCCCGGACATGGGACAGGGGGAAACACCGGGGAGCTGTTTTTT. The encoded protein is CASSPGHGTGGNTGELFF. V gene TRBV11-2 combines with J gene TRBJ2-2; TRBD1 agrees at 11 bases. J gave up 2 bases and V 5 bases, and 10 bases lay outside the gene matches. The germline gives CDR1 SGHAT, CDR2 FQNNGV. The CDR3 extends over 18 amino acids.

Comment on this clonotype: A single base separates this from a much larger clone, so it may be a read error. The J gene is TRBJ2-5, the V gene TRBV28, with D perhaps TRBD1 or TRBD2 (5 bases each). This CDR3 region has 15 residues. Germline CDR1 and CDR2: MDHEN and SYDVKM. CDR3 loop: CANSSPRGAAETQYF. The CDR3 nucleotides are TGTGCCAACAGTTCCCCTCGGGGCGCCGCCGAGACCCAGTACTTC.

This clonotype appeared a few times. The chain links TRBV9 to TRBJ2-2; D remains unclear. Germline V CDR1 and CDR2: SGDLS, YYNGEE. CDR3 length equals 13 residues. Deletions cut 4 bases from V and 4 bases from J, with 8 bases between. The CDR3 region is CASSTDLTGELFF. Here the CDR3 DNA reads TGTGCCAGCAGCACAGACCTCACCGGGGAGCTGTTTTTT.

The rearrangement uses TRBV29-1 and TRBJ1-2, with 11 bases fitting TRBD1. The CDR3 consists of 14 residues. The germline CDR1 and CDR2 sequences are SQVTM and ANQGSEA. The trim removed 7 bases at V and 1 base at J, leaving 5 bases unmatched. In DNA form, the CDR3 reads TGCAGCGCGAAGGACAGGGGGCTTAACTATGGCTACACCTTC. Encoded protein: CSAKDRGLNYGYTF.

The chain uses TRBV10-3 and TRBJ2-1, with D uncertain. Germline V gene lookup returns CDR1 ENHRY and CDR2 SYGVKD. Trimming pared 6 bases from V and 12 bases from J, leaving 12 bases between. The CDR3 covers 11 residues. This CDR3 reads CAIRETVGQFF. CDR3 nucleotides: TGTGCCATCAGGGAGACCGTAGGGCAGTTCTTC.

At least ten counts were recorded for this clonotype. The chain joins TRBV20-1 to TRBJ2-1; TRBD2 aligns across 14 bases. This CDR3 is 17 amino acids long. V lost 5 bases to trimming and J lost 5 bases; unmatched junction nucleotides: 11. The V gene's germline CDR1 is DFQATT and CDR2 SNEGSKA (reference sequence). As DNA, the CDR3 is TGCAGTGCTTCCCGACTAGCGGGAGGGCCCGGGGACAATGAGCAGTTCTTC. This translates into CSASRLAGGPGDNEQFF.

The table lists this clonotype with many counts. This chain connects TRBV5-4 to TRBJ1-3; D remains unclear. V was pared by 4 bases and J by 0 bases, with 5 bases between. This CDR3 is 13 amino acids long. The germline gives CDR1 SGHNT, CDR2 YYREEE (reference sequence). The CDR3 loop reads CASSLYSGNTIYF. CDR3 in DNA: TGTGCCAGCAGCCTGTACTCTGGAAACACCATATATTTT.

In DNA, the CDR3 is TGTGCCAGCAGTTTTAGGGCAGATAACAATGAGCAGTTCTTC. Translating gives CASSFRADNNEQFF. The chain employs TRBV12-3 or TRBV12-4 and TRBJ2-1; D ambiguous. The CDR3 covers 14 residues. Trimming took 3 bases from V and 5 from J, leaving 11 bases between them.

This chain joins TRBV5-8 and TRBJ2-2; D is possibly TRBD1 (5 bases). Germline assignment: CDR1 SGHTS and CDR2 YDEGEE. The CDR3 covers 15 residues. Trimming took off 2 bases at V and 4 bases at J, with 12 bases between the two ends. The CDR3 spells CASSFAGFGTGELFF. The CDR3 DNA sequence: TGTGCCAGCAGCTTTGCAGGGTTTGGCACCGGGGAGCTGTTTTTT.